The clone carrying this T cell receptor beta chain was detected many times. Antigen unknown. V lost 3 bases, J lost 5 bases, and 9 bases lay in between. The CDR3 contains 13 residues. Germline V gives CDR1 SGHRS, CDR2 YFSETQ. 5'RACE with 10-nucleotide random UMIs produced the cDNA. Over 190 million TCR-beta sequences from 15-18 subjects came out of each sequencing run. TCRdb used MiXCR to reprocess the 5' RACE reads, holding one entry per CDR3 protein. The sample comprises about 30,000 distinct CDR3 sequences, less than 6% of which are singletons, and around 2.1% rests with the top ten. CD4+ or CD8+ T cells at a count of 800,000 to 1,000,000 served as input for the sorted libraries. This record belongs to a study of neurological immune-mediated disorders. General study results and limits: No CDR3 amino acid sequences were shared by expanded clones across subjects, suggesting private repertoires in all groups.

The rearrangement joins TRBV5-1 to TRBJ2-4, with D possibly TRBD2 on 6 matching bases. The TCR originated in a woman between 45 and 60 years old in good health. Source material: CD4+ T cells from blood. CDR3 amino acids: CASSSGLQNIQYF. In DNA form, the CDR3 reads TGCGCCAGCAGCTCGGGACTGCAAAACATTCAGTACTTC.